The 28 T cell receptor beta chains in this list originate from one sample, sequenced in a study of blood T cell repertoires in COVID-19 (dated by TCRdb to 2018 to 2020). Libraries were made using the immunoSEQ multiplex PCR assay. The source is immuneACCESS, and TCRdb retained only in-frame sequences with V and J called. Part of the clones is not carried over; for the studies checked, unresolved V genes explain less than half of this, and the remainder is unexplained. The sample table holds over 250,000 clones, of which nearly 90% were seen once. The ten largest account for around 0.78% of the sample. Sequenced input: peripheral blood. The receptors stem from a woman in her 30s with acute or convalescent COVID-19.

In regard to this clone: The same CDR3 arises from other DNA sequences in this sample as well. The chain combines TRBV5-1 with TRBJ2-1; no firm D call. CDR3 length: 12 amino acids. Germline assignment: CDR1 SGHRS and CDR2 YFSETQ. V lost 0 bases, J lost 6 bases, and 4 bases lay in between. In DNA, the CDR3 is TGCGCCAGCAGCTTGGGGAGCAATGAGCAGTTCTTC. This translates into CASSLGSNEQFF.

The V gene is TRBV7-2, the J gene TRBJ2-3; D is unresolved. Germline CDR1 is SGHTA and CDR2 is FQGNSA. The CDR3 consists of 14 residues. The ends were cut back, 3 bases at V and 0 bases at J, with 7 bases in the middle. CDR3 sequence (DNA): TGTGCCAGCAGCTTCTACCCGAGCACAGATACGCAGTATTTT. Translated, it gives CASSFYPSTDTQYF.

The CDR3 bases are TGTGCCAGCAGCCCCGGGGGCAATGAGCAGTTCTTC. Translating gives CASSPGGNEQFF. The V and J genes are TRBV14 and TRBJ2-1; maybe TRBD2 (6 bases). The V and J ends lost 4 bases and 6 bases respectively, with 7 bases between them. Germline lookup yields CDR1 SGHDN and CDR2 FVKESK. The CDR3 runs 12 residues. The whole variable domain, filled in from reference TRBV14 and TRBJ2-1, reads EAGVTQFPSHSVIEKGQTVTLRCDPISGHDNLYWYRRVMGKEIKFLLHFVKESKQDESGMPNNRFLAERTGGTYSTLKVQPAELEDSGVYFCASSPGGNEQFFGPGTRLTVL.

V gene TRBV6-2 or TRBV6-3 combines with J gene TRBJ2-1; 10 nucleotides line up with TRBD2. The CDR3 has 16 amino acids. Trimming removed 4 bases from V and 6 bases from J; junction bases left unmatched: 9. Germline CDR1 and CDR2: MNHEY and SVGEGT. The CDR3 here is CASSSLRLAGGNEQFF. DNA for the CDR3: TGTGCCAGCAGTTCCCTGAGACTAGCGGGTGGCAATGAGCAGTTCTTC.

The V call is TRBV7-2, the J call TRBJ2-3; TRBD2 matches at 8 bases. This CDR3 contains 19 residues. Germline V lookup: CDR1 SGHTA, CDR2 FQGNSA. With V trimmed by 5 bases and J by 4 bases, 20 bases remained unmatched. The CDR3 nucleotides read TGTGCCAGCAGCCACCCTAGCGGGCAAAAAGGTTTCAGGTCAGATACGCAGTATTTT. Translated: CASSHPSGQKGFRSDTQYF.

CDR3 sequence (DNA): TGTGCCAGCAGCAGAGGACTAGCGGGAAGTCAAGAGACCCAGTACTTC. This gives the protein CASSRGLAGSQETQYF. The V and J genes are TRBV6-2 or TRBV6-3 and TRBJ2-5; 12 nucleotides line up with TRBD2. CDR1 and CDR2 from the germline V gene are MNHEY and SVGEGT. The V gene end was trimmed by 6 bases and the J gene end by 2 bases; junction bases not matched to a gene: 7. The length of the CDR3 is 16 residues.

The chain joins TRBV10-1 to TRBJ2-7; 10 nucleotides match TRBD2. This CDR3 is 17 amino acids long. V shed 2 bases, J shed 3 bases, and the junction held 10 bases outside the gene matches. Germline V gene lookup returns CDR1 WNHNN and CDR2 SYGVQD (reference sequence). CDR3 nucleotide sequence: TGCGCCAGCAGTGAGATAGGTGTAGCGGGAGGCCACTACGAGCAGTACTTC. Protein: CASSEIGVAGGHYEQYF.

The chain links TRBV7-3 to TRBJ2-1, with D perhaps TRBD2 (5 bases). The CDR3 loop spans 12 amino acids. Trimming took off 3 bases at V and 8 bases at J, with 8 bases between the two ends. In germline, CDR1 is SGHTA, CDR2 FQGTGA. CDR3 nucleotides: TGTGCCAGCAGCTTGGGGAGACATGAGCAGTTCTTC. It is translated as CASSLGRHEQFF.

This clone was seen more than once but under ten times. The chain couples TRBV27 to TRBJ2-7; D is perhaps TRBD1 (5 bases). Trimming took off 5 bases at V and 1 base at J, with 12 bases between the two ends. Germline assignment: CDR1 MNHEY and CDR2 SMNVEV (reference sequence). The length of the CDR3 is 14 residues. CDR3 in DNA: TGTGCCAGCAGTCTCCCCGACAGTTCCTACGAGCAGTACTTC. This encodes CASSLPDSSYEQYF.

The J gene is TRBJ1-1, the V gene TRBV11-2; maybe TRBD1 (6 bases). V lost 4 bases and J 0 bases, leaving 18 bases between the germline ends. Germline CDR1 is SGHAT and CDR2 is FQNNGV. The CDR3 covers 17 residues. CDR3 sequence: CASSSRGGAPMNTEAFF. The CDR3, as DNA: TGTGCCAGCAGCTCGAGAGGGGGTGCGCCGATGAACACTGAAGCTTTCTTT.

V and J are TRBV7-9 and TRBJ2-3, with TRBD2 identical over 9 bases. Germline V CDR1 and CDR2: SEHNR, FQNEAQ (reference sequence). This CDR3 spans 18 amino acids. J lost 6 bases, V lost 1 base, and 14 bases had no gene match. CDR3 bases: TGTGCCAGCAGCTTAGATTTGGGTAGCGGGAGTTCTATGGATACGCAGTATTTT. This encodes CASSLDLGSGSSMDTQYF.

The chain combines TRBV11-3 with TRBJ1-6; unclear D gene. With 5 bases removed from V and 4 bases from J, the gap between germline ends came to 12 bases. Germline V gene sequence: CDR1 SGHNT, CDR2 YENEEA. The CDR3 is 15 amino acids. The DNA of the CDR3 is TGTGCCAGCAGCGAGGTCAGCCAGTATAATTCACCCCTCCACTTT. It codes for CASSEVSQYNSPLHF.

The chain links TRBV7-2 to TRBJ2-7; TRBD1 agrees at 10 bases. This CDR3 contains 13 residues. With 7 bases clipped from V and 4 bases from J, the junction kept 4 bases outside the gene matches. Germline lookup yields CDR1 SGHTA and CDR2 FQGNSA. The CDR3 nucleotides read TGTGCCAGCAACGACAGGGGGCGATACGAGCAGTACTTC. It encodes CASNDRGRYEQYF.

V and J are TRBV5-5 and TRBJ2-5, with D possibly being TRBD1 (7 bases). Trimming took 5 bases from V and 4 from J, leaving 15 bases between them. Germline loops: CDR1 SGHKS, CDR2 YYEKEE (reference sequence). This CDR3 comprises 14 residues. The CDR3 region is CASREGALRETQYF. CDR3 nucleotide sequence: TGTGCCAGCAGGGAGGGGGCGCTAAGAGAGACCCAGTACTTC.

V is TRBV27 and J is TRBJ2-1, with D perhaps matching TRBD2 (6 bases). Germline CDR1 is MNHEY and CDR2 is SMNVEV (reference sequence). This CDR3 is 14 amino acids long. The V gene lost 7 bases and the J gene lost 2 bases, with 12 bases spanning the gap. CDR3 sequence: CASTRGGTYNEQFF. Written as DNA, the CDR3 is TGTGCCAGCACCCGTGGGGGGACCTACAATGAGCAGTTCTTC.

The chain couples TRBV30 to TRBJ2-7; D might be TRBD1 (6 bases). V gave up 3 bases and J gave up 9 bases, with 18 bases separating them. The CDR3 is made up of 13 amino acids. Germline V lookup: CDR1 GTSNPN, CDR2 SVGIG (reference sequence). The CDR3 DNA reads as TGTGCCTGGAGCGGTGGTCCAGGGGTGGGGCAGTACTTC. It is translated as CAWSGGPGVGQYF. The complete variable domain, with remaining parts taken from reference TRBV30 and TRBJ2-7, reads SQTIHQWPATLVQPVGSPLSLECTVEGTSNPNLYWYRQAAGRGLQLLFYSVGIGQISSEVPQNLSASRPQDRQFILSSKKLLLSDSGFYLCAWSGGPGVGQYFGPGTRLTVT.

The chain is built from TRBV5-4 and TRBJ1-1, with D tentatively TRBD1 (6 bases). Germline values: CDR1 SGHNT, CDR2 YYREEE (reference sequence). This CDR3 has 12 residues. Trimming shortened V by 4 bases and J by 9 bases, and 13 bases separated the two germline ends. CDR3 sequence (DNA): TGTGCCAGCAGCGGGTGGGACACAAAAGCTTTCTTT. Translated, it gives CASSGWDTKAFF.

V gene TRBV9 combines with J gene TRBJ2-1; TRBD1 matches 7 bases. V dropped 3 bases and J dropped 2; count of bases not matched to a gene: 5. The germline CDR1 and CDR2 sequences are SGDLS and YYNGEE. The CDR3 length is 15 residues. CDR3 nucleotide sequence: TGTGCCAGCAGCGCGAGGACAGGCACCTACAATGAGCAGTTCTTC. Protein sequence: CASSARTGTYNEQFF.

There are a few counts of this clone. The chain combines TRBV2 with TRBJ1-1; D is ambiguous. Germline lookup yields CDR1 SNHLY and CDR2 FYNNEI. The CDR3 covers 13 residues. The V and J ends lost 1 base and 6 bases respectively, with 9 bases between them. Written as DNA, the CDR3 is TGTGCCAGCAGTGAAGAGAGGGAGGCTGAAGCTTTCTTT. Encoded protein: CASSEEREAEAFF. The variable domain in full, with the rest retrieved from reference TRBV2 and TRBJ1-1, is EPEVTQTPSHQVTQMGQEVILRCVPISNHLYFYWYRQILGQKVEFLVSFYNNEISEKSEIFDDQFSVERPDGSNFTLKIRSTKLEDSAMYFCASSEEREAEAFFGQGTRLTVV.

This chain connects TRBV19 to TRBJ1-5, with TRBD1 identical over 7 bases. With V trimmed by 5 bases and J by 1 base, 11 bases remained unmatched. CDR1 is LNHDA, CDR2 SQIVND, per germline (reference sequence). The CDR3 extends over 17 amino acids. CDR3 region: CASSLGQWAGSNQPQHF. The CDR3 bases are TGTGCCAGTAGTTTGGGACAGTGGGCAGGGAGCAATCAGCCCCAGCATTTT.

V usage is TRBV7-8 and J usage is TRBJ2-1, with no clear D. The CDR3 loop spans 13 amino acids. Between the trimmed V and J ends, which lost 2 bases and 4 bases, there was a span of 6 bases. Germline V CDR1 and CDR2: SGHVS, FQNEAQ. The CDR3 DNA reads as TGTGCCAGCAGCTTACTGGAGTACAATGAGCAGTTCTTC. Translating gives CASSLLEYNEQFF. The variable domain in full, with the rest retrieved from reference TRBV7-8 and TRBJ2-1, is GAGVSQSPRYKVAKRGQDVALRCDPISGHVSLFWYQQALGQGPEFLTYFQNEAQLDKSGLPSDRFFAERPEGSVSTLKIQRTQQEDSAVYLCASSLLEYNEQFFGPGTRLTVL.

This clone was detected a few times. J is TRBJ1-1 and V is TRBV5-1; TRBD1 matches 7 bases. Germline trimming cut 7 bases from V and 0 bases from J; bases unmatched to any gene: 9. CDR3 length equals 15 residues. Looked up from germline, CDR1 is SGHRS and CDR2 is YFSETQ. CDR3 DNA sequence: TGCGCCAGCCAGAGGACAGGCTCCATGAACACTGAAGCTTTCTTT. Its translation is CASQRTGSMNTEAFF.

This chain connects TRBV19 to TRBJ2-1; 10 positions agree with TRBD1. The CDR3 is made up of 15 amino acids. Germline CDR1 reads LNHDA; CDR2 reads SQIVND (reference sequence). V lost 5 bases and J lost 7; bases outside the gene matches: 8. CDR3 loop: CASSPRQGAGNEQFF. The CDR3 region has the DNA TGTGCCAGTAGTCCCCGACAGGGGGCAGGAAATGAGCAGTTCTTC. The full variable domain, with the rest looked up from reference TRBV19 and TRBJ2-1, is DGGITQSPKYLFRKEGQNVTLSCEQNLNHDAMYWYRQDPGQGLRLIYYSQIVNDFQKGDIAEGYSVSREKKESFPLTVTSAQKNPTAFYLCASSPRQGAGNEQFFGPGTRLTVL.

V is TRBV7-2 and J is TRBJ2-7, with 9 bases lining up with TRBD1. V shed 2 bases and J 3 bases; nucleotides not matched to a gene: 5. This CDR3 contains 15 residues. Germline CDR1 is SGHTA and CDR2 is FQGNSA. CDR3 amino acids: CASSLTGQGSYEQYF. CDR3 sequence (DNA): TGTGCCAGCAGCTTAACCGGACAGGGGAGCTACGAGCAGTACTTC.

CDR3: CASSRQGAEAFF. Here the CDR3 DNA reads TGTGCCAGCAGTCGACAGGGCGCCGAAGCTTTCTTT. This rearrangement joins TRBV12-3 or TRBV12-4 to TRBJ1-1; 7 bases fit TRBD1. J lost 8 bases, V lost 5 bases, and 5 bases had no gene match. The CDR3 is made up of 12 amino acids.

The chain uses TRBV6-2 or TRBV6-3 and TRBJ1-1, with TRBD1 matching over 10 bases. The CDR3 runs to 17 residues. The V gene end was trimmed by 5 bases and the J gene end by 1 base; junction bases not matched to a gene: 10. The germline gives CDR1 MNHEY, CDR2 SVGEGT. CDR3 region: CASSNLRTGGRNTEAFF. CDR3 DNA: TGTGCCAGCAGTAACCTAAGGACAGGGGGGAGGAACACTGAAGCTTTCTTT.

The rearrangement uses TRBV19 and TRBJ2-1; 7 bases map to TRBD1. The CDR3 is made up of 14 amino acids. With 4 bases clipped from V and 7 bases from J, the junction kept 7 bases outside the gene matches. The V gene's germline CDR1 is LNHDA and CDR2 SQIVND (reference sequence). Written as DNA, the CDR3 is TGTGCCAGTAGTACCAGGACAGGCCTGAATGAGCAGTTCTTC. The encoded protein is CASSTRTGLNEQFF.

The chain recombines TRBV19 with TRBJ2-1; a weak D match, TRBD2 (5 bases). V was shortened by 1 base and J by 8 bases, with 12 bases between the two germline ends. There are 14 residues in the CDR3. The germline V gene encodes CDR1 LNHDA and CDR2 SQIVND (reference sequence). CDR3 in DNA: TGTGCCAGTAGTATAGTTGGGCTAGCCGATGAGCAGTTCTTC. Translating gives CASSIVGLADEQFF.